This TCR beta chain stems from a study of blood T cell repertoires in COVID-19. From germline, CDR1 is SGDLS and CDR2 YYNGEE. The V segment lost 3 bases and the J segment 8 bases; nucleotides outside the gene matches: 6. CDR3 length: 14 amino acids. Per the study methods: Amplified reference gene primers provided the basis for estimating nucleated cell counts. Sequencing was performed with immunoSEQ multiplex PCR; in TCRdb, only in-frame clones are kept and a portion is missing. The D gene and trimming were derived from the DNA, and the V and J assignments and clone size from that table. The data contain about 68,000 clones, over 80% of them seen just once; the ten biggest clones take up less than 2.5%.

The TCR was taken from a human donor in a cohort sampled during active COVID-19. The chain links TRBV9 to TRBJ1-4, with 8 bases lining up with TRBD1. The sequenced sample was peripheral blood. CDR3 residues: CASSGTGTGEKLFF. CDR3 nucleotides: TGTGCCAGCAGCGGAACCGGGACAGGAGAAAAACTGTTTTTT. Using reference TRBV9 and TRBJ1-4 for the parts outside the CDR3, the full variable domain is DSGVTQTPKHLITATGQRVTLRCSPRSGDLSVYWYQQSLDQGLQFLIQYYNGEERAKGNILERFSAQQFPDLHSELNLSSLELGDSALYFCASSGTGTGEKLFFGSGTQLSVL.